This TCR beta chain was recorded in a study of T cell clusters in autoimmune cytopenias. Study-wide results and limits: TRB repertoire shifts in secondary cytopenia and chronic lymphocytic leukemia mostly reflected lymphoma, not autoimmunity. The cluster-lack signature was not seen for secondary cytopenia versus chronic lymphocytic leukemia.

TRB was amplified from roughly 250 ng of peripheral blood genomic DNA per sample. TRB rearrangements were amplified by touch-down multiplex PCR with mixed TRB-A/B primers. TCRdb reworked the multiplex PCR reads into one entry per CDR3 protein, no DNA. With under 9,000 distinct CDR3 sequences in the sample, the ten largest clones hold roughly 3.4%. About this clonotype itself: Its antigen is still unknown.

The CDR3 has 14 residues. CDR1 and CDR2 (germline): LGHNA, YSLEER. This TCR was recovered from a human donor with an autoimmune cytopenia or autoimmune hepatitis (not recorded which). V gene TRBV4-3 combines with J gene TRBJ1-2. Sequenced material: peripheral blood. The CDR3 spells CASSRDSEMGGYTF.